This T cell receptor beta chain is from a study of CD8 T cells in ankylosing spondylitis listed by TCRdb under 2017. General notes on the study: The study set out to find disease-linked TCR variants by profiling T cell receptor beta repertoires in ankylosing spondylitis patients and healthy donors. Peripheral blood was sampled, and synovial fluid was additionally collected from ankylosing spondylitis patients. The full study cohort was made up of over 20 ankylosing spondylitis patients and roughly 98 healthy donors.

Summary of the overall study and its limitations: Blood from ankylosing spondylitis patients appeared to be characterized by a TCR beta motif made up of several highly homologous amino acid variants. The disease-linked clones had a CD8+ phenotype and were found at relatively low frequencies in peripheral blood. The disease-linked clones were reported to be significantly enriched in matched synovial fluid samples from ankylosing spondylitis patients. Some of the motif variants had been reported before in the synovial fluid and blood of reactive arthritis patients, a finding that suggests common disease-initiation mechanisms.

There are many counts of this clonotype. Its specific antigen is unknown. No quality values exist for individual bases; no much larger clone is one base distant. The sequencer was an Illumina HiSeq 2500. Quantitative 5'-RACE with molecular barcodes was used to prepare TCR beta libraries. On the study's bioinformatics: A new computational method based on a probabilistic model of VDJ rearrangement was used to identify disease-linked TCR variants. TCRdb passed the public sequencing reads through fastp at Q25 and MiXCR, retaining productive beta sequences. Duplicate CDR3 protein sequences are folded into a single record with the most common DNA and genes. For this entry, the V and J calls and clone size follow TCRdb and not the study's own pipeline. In all, the sample holds approximately 88,000 distinct CDR3 sequences, and 8.8% of those were seen once. The leading ten clones occupy roughly 5.5% of the sample.

The sequence derives from a male donor with ankylosing spondylitis or in good health (not recorded which). Sequenced: blood, either unsorted or a sorted T cell fraction (not recorded which).

Here the CDR3 is given as CASSSRDSIHEQFF. The DNA reads TGCGCCAGCAGCTCCCGGGACTCTATTCATGAGCAGTTCTTC. The chain was built from TRBV5-1 and TRBJ2-1, with a weak D call of TRBD2 (6 bases match). The CDR3 has 14 amino acids, counting the end cysteine and phenylalanine. The only DNA kept is the CDR3, 42 bases in frame from the first base. V lost 3 bases and J lost 8 bases; the stretch between them is 15 bases long. CDR1 and CDR2 (SGHRS, YFSETQ) derive from the germline V gene.